The 24 T cell receptor beta chains presented below share a single source sample, sequenced in a study of vaccination effects on CD4 cells after COVID-19. Peptide-pool stimulation followed by sequencing identified expanded antigen-specific CD4+ clonotypes in the ViraFEST assay. Culture proceeded for more than nine days, and CD4+ T cells were then isolated. Two doses of BNT162b2 or mRNA-1273 vaccine were administered to participants. Their target antigens are unknown. Profiling relied on immunoSEQ multiplex PCR, and the TCRdb table lists in-frame clones only, not all of them. Here the sample spans tens of thousands of clones, about 86% being singletons. Sequences were derived from CD4+ T cells from PBMCs cultured with HCoV-229E spike peptides, sampled after COVID-19 vaccination. The receptors come from a human donor who received a COVID-19 vaccine.

This clone has only one observation. V is TRBV5-5 and J is TRBJ1-1, with D perhaps matching TRBD1 (6 bases). Trimming left V 6 bases short and J 6 bases short, with 9 bases between. Germline CDR1 SGHKS, CDR2 YYEKEE (reference sequence). The CDR3 sequence is 11 residues long. The CDR3 sequence is CASTRTAEAFF. As DNA, the CDR3 is TGTGCCAGCACCAGGACAGCTGAAGCTTTCTTT.

The V gene is TRBV5-1, the J gene TRBJ1-4; tentatively, D is TRBD1 (5 bases). The CDR3 has 15 residues. CDR1 is SGHRS and CDR2 is YFSETQ in the germline V gene. With 1 base removed from V and 6 bases from J, the gap between germline ends came to 13 bases. CDR3 sequence reads: CASSLYSRADEKLFF. In DNA, the CDR3 is TGCGCCAGCAGCTTGTATTCCAGGGCCGATGAAAAACTGTTTTTT.

The chain links TRBV2 to TRBJ2-2; D may be TRBD1 (6 bases). Trimming took off 6 bases at V and 0 bases at J, with 8 bases between the two ends. This CDR3 is built from 14 residues. Germline CDR1 is SNHLY and CDR2 is FYNNEI. The CDR3 coding sequence is TGTGCCAGCAGACAGGGTACGAACACCGGGGAGCTGTTTTTT. This encodes CASRQGTNTGELFF.

The J gene is TRBJ2-5, the V gene TRBV24-1; D is perhaps TRBD2 (6 bases). The germline V and J ends were trimmed by 5 bases and 1 base, with 10 bases remaining between them. This CDR3 spans 14 amino acids. Germline loops: CDR1 KGHDR, CDR2 SFDVKD. This CDR3 is CATSAEGLQETQYF. In DNA form, the CDR3 reads TGTGCCACCAGTGCGGAGGGGCTCCAAGAGACCCAGTACTTC.

This chain links TRBV6-2 or TRBV6-3 with TRBJ2-4, with 8 bases matching TRBD1. There are 15 residues in the CDR3. V was pared by 1 base and J by 4 bases, with 3 bases of the junction left unmatched. The germline CDR1 and CDR2 sequences are MNHEY and SVGEGT. CDR3: CASSYWGQEKNIQYF. For the CDR3, the DNA is TGTGCCAGCAGTTACTGGGGACAGGAGAAAAACATTCAGTACTTC.

The V call is TRBV10-3, the J call TRBJ1-5; no definite D call. Deletions cut 2 bases from V and 0 bases from J, with 11 bases between. The germline CDR1 and CDR2 sequences are ENHRY and SYGVKD. There are 16 residues in the CDR3. This CDR3 reads CAISEGSSYSNQPQHF. In nucleotides, the CDR3 is TGTGCCATCAGTGAGGGTAGCAGTTATAGCAATCAGCCCCAGCATTTT.

J is TRBJ1-6 and V is TRBV7-6, with D possibly matching TRBD1 (6 bases). Germline CDR1 SGHVS, CDR2 FNYEAQ. The CDR3 is 12 amino acids. The germline V and J ends were trimmed by 1 base and 19 bases, with 14 bases remaining between them. CDR3 protein: CASSLGPTGLHF. The CDR3 nucleotides are TGTGCCAGCAGCTTAGGCCCGACAGGTCTACACTTT.

The chain combines TRBV1 with TRBJ2-7; the DNA was not used to check the table's D call, TRBD2. TRBV1 is labeled a pseudogene. The CDR3 is 16 amino acids. CDR3 bases: TGCACCAGCAGCCAACAAGGACTAGCGCCTCCTGACGAGCAGTACGTC. Protein product: CTSSQQGLAPPDEQYV.

The chain couples TRBV11-2 to TRBJ2-1, with 10 bases matching TRBD2. Germline values: CDR1 SGHAT, CDR2 FQNNGV. Unmatched junction bases numbered 12, after V lost 2 bases and J lost 2 bases. This CDR3 is built from 19 residues. CDR3 nucleotides: TGTGCCAGCAGCTTAAGGGCTAGCGGGGGCCCAACGCCCTACAATGAGCAGTTCTTC. It codes for CASSLRASGGPTPYNEQFF.

This chain uses TRBV24-1 with TRBJ1-5; D ambiguous. CDR1 and CDR2 (germline): KGHDR, SFDVKD. Trimming stripped 3 bases from V and 1 base from J, with 15 bases between. This CDR3 contains 17 residues. The DNA for the CDR3 is TGTGCCACCAGTGATCCTGCGAAGGGCGAAAGCAATCAGCCCCAGCATTTT. Protein product: CATSDPAKGESNQPQHF.

V and J are TRBV18 and TRBJ1-3, with D perhaps TRBD1 (5 bases). Trimming removed 3 bases from V and 0 bases from J, with 12 bases in between. The V gene's germline CDR1 is KGHSH and CDR2 LQKENI. CDR3 size: 16 residues. The CDR3 sequence is CASSPPGTTSGNTIYF. The CDR3 DNA follows: TGTGCCAGCTCACCCCCCGGGACGACCTCTGGAAACACCATATATTTT.

The chain combines TRBV2 with TRBJ2-2, with 7 bases identical to TRBD1. The germline gives CDR1 SNHLY, CDR2 FYNNEI. The length of the CDR3 is 14 residues. Germline trimming cut 3 bases from V and 7 bases from J; bases unmatched to any gene: 5. This CDR3 reads CASSDVRGYGELFF. Here the CDR3 DNA reads TGTGCCAGCAGTGACGTCAGGGGGTACGGGGAGCTGTTTTTT. Together with reference TRBV2 and TRBJ2-2, the CDR3 gives the full variable domain: EPEVTQTPSHQVTQMGQEVILRCVPISNHLYFYWYRQILGQKVEFLVSFYNNEISEKSEIFDDQFSVERPDGSNFTLKIRSTKLEDSAMYFCASSDVRGYGELFFGEGSRLTVL.

The chain has TRBV5-1 and TRBJ2-4; D tentatively fits TRBD1 or TRBD2 (5 bases each). The V gene lost 0 bases and the J gene lost 9 bases, with 16 bases spanning the gap. The CDR3 contains 15 residues. Germline V gene data show CDR1 as SGHRS and CDR2 as YFSETQ. The CDR3 DNA sequence: TGCGCCAGCAGCTTGGAGAGGGGCCCTCCGGGCATTCAGTACTTC. The encoded protein is CASSLERGPPGIQYF.

This sequence joins TRBV5-4 and TRBJ2-4; a possible D gene is TRBD2 (5 bases). Between the trimmed V and J ends, which lost 3 bases and 6 bases, there was a span of 16 bases. CDR3 length: 15 residues. The V gene's germline CDR1 is SGHNT and CDR2 YYREEE (reference sequence). CDR3 nucleotide sequence: TGTGCCAGCAGCTCTAAAGTCGGGGAAGGAAACATTCAGTACTTC. This gives the protein CASSSKVGEGNIQYF.

This clone occurred a few times. The rearrangement links TRBV13 to TRBJ1-5, with 9 bases that match TRBD1. V shed 4 bases and J 4 bases; nucleotides not matched to a gene: 8. CDR3 length equals 16 residues. CDR1 and CDR2 (germline): PRHDT, FYEKMQ (reference sequence). CDR3 sequence: CASSYNRGRGNQPQHF. The CDR3 DNA sequence: TGTGCCAGCAGCTACAACAGGGGGCGCGGAAATCAGCCCCAGCATTTT.

The J gene is TRBJ2-5, the V gene TRBV18; 10 bases map to TRBD1. Germline lookup yields CDR1 KGHSH and CDR2 LQKENI. This CDR3 region has 16 residues. V trimming: 6 bases; J trimming: 4 bases; junction bases outside the gene matches: 11. The CDR3 protein is CASSHAGTGALETQYF. DNA for the CDR3: TGTGCCAGCTCCCACGCCGGGACAGGGGCTTTAGAGACCCAGTACTTC. Full variable domain (outside the CDR3, taken from reference TRBV18 and TRBJ2-5): NAGVMQNPRHLVRRRGQEARLRCSPMKGHSHVYWYRQLPEEGLKFMVYLQKENIIDESGMPKERFSAEFPKEGPSILRIQQVVRGDSAAYFCASSHAGTGALETQYFGPGTRLLVL.

DNA of the CDR3: TGCGCCAGCAGTAACAGGGGGAAATCCTACAATGAGCAGTTCTTC. Its protein is CASSNRGKSYNEQFF. The V and J genes are TRBV10-1 and TRBJ2-1, with 8 bases that match TRBD1. This CDR3 has 15 amino acids. Trimming took 5 bases from V and 1 from J; bases not matched to a gene: 4. Germline values: CDR1 WNHNN, CDR2 SYGVQD (reference sequence).

A few counts support this clone. The rearrangement uses TRBV7-3 and TRBJ2-3, with D hard to call. This CDR3 has 15 amino acids. CDR1 is SGHTA and CDR2 is FQGTGA in the germline V gene. Between the trimmed V and J ends, which lost 5 bases and 2 bases, there was a span of 14 bases. For the CDR3, the DNA is TGTGCCAGCAGCCTCTCTCGGACGTCCACAGATACGCAGTATTTT. Protein sequence: CASSLSRTSTDTQYF.

The chain combines TRBV6-5 with TRBJ1-2, with TRBD1 as a possible D gene (6 bases). V dropped 7 bases and J dropped 0 bases, with 15 bases sitting between them. Germline CDR1 is MNHEY and CDR2 is SVGAGI. The CDR3 is made up of 15 amino acids. CDR3 region: CASTRQDNSNYGYTF. Here the CDR3 DNA reads TGTGCCAGCACCAGACAGGACAACTCTAACTATGGCTACACCTTC.

The J gene is TRBJ1-3, the V gene TRBV28; possibly TRBD1 for D (6 bases). The CDR3 has 16 amino acids. Per germline, CDR1 MDHEN and CDR2 SYDVKM. V was shortened by 8 bases and J by 7 bases, with 24 bases between the two germline ends. This CDR3 is CASHLSLGGQENTIYF. As DNA, the CDR3 is TGTGCCAGCCACCTTTCGCTTGGGGGGCAGGAGAACACCATATATTTT. The full variable domain, in which reference TRBV28 and TRBJ1-3 provide the parts outside the CDR3, is DVKVTQSSRYLVKRTGEKVFLECVQDMDHENMFWYRQDPGLGLRLIYFSYDVKMKEKGDIPEGYSVSREKKERFSLILESASTNQTSMYLCASHLSLGGQENTIYFGEGSWLTVV.

This chain joins TRBV10-3 and TRBJ1-5, with D possibly being TRBD1 (5 bases). The germline V gene has CDR1 ENHRY and CDR2 SYGVKD. Deletions cut 10 bases from V and 0 bases from J, with 13 bases between. The CDR3 runs 14 residues. CDR3 nucleotides: TGTGCCACGGGAGGGGACGGTAGCAATCAGCCCCAGCATTTT. Translated: CATGGDGSNQPQHF.

The rearrangement uses TRBV12-5 and TRBJ1-4; D gene uncertain. Germline V gene data show CDR1 as LGHNT and CDR2 as FRNRAP. Deletions cut 1 base from V and 4 bases from J, with 7 bases between. The CDR3 contains 14 residues. CDR3 loop: CASGLGTSNEKLFF. CDR3 bases: TGTGCTAGTGGTTTGGGCACAAGTAATGAAAAACTGTTTTTT.

The rearrangement uses TRBV2 and TRBJ1-1; D is perhaps TRBD1 (5 bases). The CDR3 has 13 residues. CDR1 is SNHLY and CDR2 is FYNNEI in the germline V gene. V lost 5 bases to trimming and J lost 1 base, with 8 bases between them. The CDR3 sequence: CASSNTGNTEAFF. CDR3 bases: TGTGCCAGCAGTAATACAGGGAACACTGAAGCTTTCTTT.

The gene calls are TRBV5-1 and TRBJ1-5; no clear D. Germline V lookup: CDR1 SGHRS, CDR2 YFSETQ. This CDR3 comprises 14 residues. With 4 bases removed from V and 4 bases from J, the gap between germline ends came to 12 bases. The CDR3 DNA reads as TGCGCCAGCAGCCCTAATTCCCAAAATCAGCCCCAGCATTTT. Its translation: CASSPNSQNQPQHF.